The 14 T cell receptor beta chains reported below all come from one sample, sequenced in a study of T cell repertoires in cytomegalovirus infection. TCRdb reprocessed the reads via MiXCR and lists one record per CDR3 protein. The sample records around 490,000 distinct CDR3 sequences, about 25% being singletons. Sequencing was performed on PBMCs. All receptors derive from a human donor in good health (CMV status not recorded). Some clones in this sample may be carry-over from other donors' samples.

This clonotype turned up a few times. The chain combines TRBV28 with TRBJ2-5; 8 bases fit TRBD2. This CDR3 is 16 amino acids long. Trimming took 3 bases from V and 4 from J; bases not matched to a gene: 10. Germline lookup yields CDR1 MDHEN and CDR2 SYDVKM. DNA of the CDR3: TGTGCCAGCAGTTTTCCAGCGGGAGCCCTGGTAGAGACCCAGTACTTC. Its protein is CASSFPAGALVETQYF.

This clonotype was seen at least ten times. CDR3 sequence reads: CASSSQGGGLDYGYTF. The CDR3 DNA follows: TGTGCCAGCAGCTCACAGGGGGGGGGGTTGGACTATGGCTACACCTTC. This chain connects TRBV7-2 to TRBJ1-2, with 8 bases fitting TRBD1. With V trimmed by 4 bases and J by 3 bases, 10 bases remained unmatched. The CDR3 spans 16 residues. Per germline, CDR1 SGHTA and CDR2 FQGNSA.

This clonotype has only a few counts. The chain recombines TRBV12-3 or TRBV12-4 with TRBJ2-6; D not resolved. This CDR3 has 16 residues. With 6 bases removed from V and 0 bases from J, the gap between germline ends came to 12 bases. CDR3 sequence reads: CASSPLSVSGANVLTF. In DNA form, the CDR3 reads TGTGCCAGCAGCCCGCTCTCGGTCTCTGGGGCCAACGTCCTGACTTTC.

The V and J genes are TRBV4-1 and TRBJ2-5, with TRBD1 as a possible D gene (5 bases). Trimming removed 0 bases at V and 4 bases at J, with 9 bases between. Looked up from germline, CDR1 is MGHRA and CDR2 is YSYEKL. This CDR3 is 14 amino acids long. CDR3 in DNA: TGCGCCAGCAGCCAAGATCAAGGGGCAGAGACCCAGTACTTC. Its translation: CASSQDQGAETQYF.

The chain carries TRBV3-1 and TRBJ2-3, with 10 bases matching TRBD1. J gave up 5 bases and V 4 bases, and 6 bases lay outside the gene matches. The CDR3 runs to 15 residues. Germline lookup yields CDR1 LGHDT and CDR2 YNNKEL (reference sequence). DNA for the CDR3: TGTGCCAGCAGCCGAGACAGGGGGCGAGTAGATACGCAGTATTTT. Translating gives CASSRDRGRVDTQYF.

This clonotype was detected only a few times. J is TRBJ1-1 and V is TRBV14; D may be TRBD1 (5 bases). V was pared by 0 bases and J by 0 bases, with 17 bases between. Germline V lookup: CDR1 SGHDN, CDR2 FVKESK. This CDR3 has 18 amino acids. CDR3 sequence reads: CASSQEEVLWGVNTEAFF. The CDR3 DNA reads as TGTGCCAGCAGCCAAGAAGAGGTCTTGTGGGGGGTGAACACTGAAGCTTTCTTT.

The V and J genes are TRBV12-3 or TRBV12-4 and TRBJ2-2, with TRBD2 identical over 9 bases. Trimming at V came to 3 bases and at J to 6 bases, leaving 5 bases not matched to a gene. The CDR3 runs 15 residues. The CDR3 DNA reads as TGTGCCAGCAGTTTGATAGCGGGAGTTTCCGGGGAGCTGTTTTTT. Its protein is CASSLIAGVSGELFF.

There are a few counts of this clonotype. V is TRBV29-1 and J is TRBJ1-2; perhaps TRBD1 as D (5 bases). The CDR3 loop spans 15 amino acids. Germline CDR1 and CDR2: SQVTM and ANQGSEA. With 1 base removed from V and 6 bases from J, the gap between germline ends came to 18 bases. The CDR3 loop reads CSVEGESGRADGYTF. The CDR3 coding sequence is TGCAGCGTTGAAGGAGAATCAGGGCGTGCCGATGGCTACACCTTC.

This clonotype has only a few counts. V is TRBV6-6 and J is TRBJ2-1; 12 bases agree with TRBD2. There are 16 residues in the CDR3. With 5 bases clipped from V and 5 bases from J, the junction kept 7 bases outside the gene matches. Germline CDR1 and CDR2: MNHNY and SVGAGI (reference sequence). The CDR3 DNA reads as TGTGCCAGCAGTAAGACTAGCGGGAGAGCTCACAATGAGCAGTTCTTC. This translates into CASSKTSGRAHNEQFF.

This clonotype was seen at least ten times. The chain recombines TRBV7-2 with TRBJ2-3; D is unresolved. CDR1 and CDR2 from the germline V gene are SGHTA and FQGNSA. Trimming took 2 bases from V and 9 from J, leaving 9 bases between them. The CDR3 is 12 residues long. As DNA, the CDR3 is TGTGCCAGCAGCTTAACCCCGTCGACGCAGTATTTT. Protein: CASSLTPSTQYF.

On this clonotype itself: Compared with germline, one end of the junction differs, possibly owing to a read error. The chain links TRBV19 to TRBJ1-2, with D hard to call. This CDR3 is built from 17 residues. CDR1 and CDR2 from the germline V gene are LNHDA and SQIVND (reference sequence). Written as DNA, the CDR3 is TGTGCCAGAAGTATATCGGACCTACGGCGGGTTAACTATGGCTACACCTTC. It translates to CARSISDLRRVNYGYTF.

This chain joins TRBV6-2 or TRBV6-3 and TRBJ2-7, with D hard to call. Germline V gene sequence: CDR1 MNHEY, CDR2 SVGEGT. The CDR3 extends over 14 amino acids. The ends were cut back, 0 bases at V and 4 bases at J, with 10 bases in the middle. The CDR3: CASSYSSIGYEQYF. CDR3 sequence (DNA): TGTGCCAGCAGTTACTCGTCGATAGGGTACGAGCAGTACTTC.

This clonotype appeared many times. The CDR3 region is CASSLGTGWAGANVLTF. CDR3 nucleotide sequence: TGTGCCAGCAGCTTAGGAACGGGATGGGCTGGGGCCAACGTCCTGACTTTC. The genes are TRBV7-2 and TRBJ2-6; a weak D match, TRBD2 (5 bases). The ends were cut back, 1 base at V and 2 bases at J, with 12 bases in the middle. CDR1 is SGHTA, CDR2 FQGNSA, per germline. The CDR3 consists of 17 residues. The full variable domain, its missing parts supplied by reference TRBV7-2 and TRBJ2-6, is GAGVSQSPSNKVTEKGKDVELRCDPISGHTALYWYRQSLGQGLEFLIYFQGNSAPDKSGLPSDRFSAERTGGSVSTLTIQRTQQEDSAVYLCASSLGTGWAGANVLTFGAGSRLTVL.

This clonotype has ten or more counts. CDR3 nucleotides: TGTGCCAGCAGCCCAAGGCGTCCGGACAGGGCATTAGCGGATGGAAACACCATATATTTT. Its translation: CASSPRRPDRALADGNTIYF. The chain uses TRBV7-2 and TRBJ1-3, with 8 nucleotides matching TRBD1. Trimming at V came to 5 bases and at J to 3 bases, leaving 21 bases not matched to a gene. The V gene's germline CDR1 is SGHTA and CDR2 FQGNSA. The CDR3 loop spans 20 amino acids.